This TCR beta chain came from a study of blood T cell repertoires in COVID-19. Across the study: Material from acute and convalescent COVID-19 was sourced from the United States, Italy and Spain. PBMCs, B-cell-depleted T cells, or T cells provided the cDNA or gDNA that made up the material.

Deletions cut 11 bases from V and 5 bases from J, with 13 bases between. The CDR3 extends over 13 amino acids. Germline CDR1 MNHEY, CDR2 SVGAGI. Original methodology: Estimation of nucleated cell counts was performed using reference gene primer amplification. The data were produced by immunoSEQ multiplex PCR, yet TCRdb's version contains in-frame clones alone and is incomplete. The V and J calls and clone size were taken over from that table, and D and trimming were inferred from the DNA. The repertoire holds about 4,900 clones, with 73% as singletons. By share, this clone ranks as medium-sized (0.01 to 0.1%).

The sample taken for sequencing was peripheral blood. V gene TRBV6-5 combines with J gene TRBJ1-6; weak D call: TRBD1 (6 bases). The receptor was derived from a human donor in a cohort sampled during active COVID-19. CDR3 in DNA: TGTGCCGCCCGGGACAAAAATAATTCACCCCTCCACTTT. It is translated as CAARDKNNSPLHF.